Listed here are 9 T cell receptor beta chains from one sample, sequenced in a study of blood T cell repertoires in COVID-19. TCRdb keeps only in-frame clones here, not all; method: immunoSEQ multiplex PCR. The sample contains 230,000 or so clones, around 89% of which appear only once. The sequenced sample consisted of peripheral blood. All receptors derive from a woman aged 55-70 years with COVID-19, enrolled during active disease.

This chain joins TRBV19 and TRBJ2-1; 8 bases align to TRBD2. V dropped 4 bases and J dropped 1; count of bases not matched to a gene: 6. Germline loops: CDR1 LNHDA, CDR2 SQIVND (reference sequence). The CDR3 extends over 16 amino acids. CDR3 residues: CASSTSRGVSYNEQFF. In DNA, the CDR3 is TGTGCCAGTAGTACTTCGCGGGGGGTTTCCTACAATGAGCAGTTCTTC.

The chain carries TRBV12-5 and TRBJ1-1; TRBD1 matches at 9 bases. CDR1 is LGHNT and CDR2 is FRNRAP in the germline V gene. Trimming at V came to 9 bases and at J to 7 bases, leaving 6 bases not matched to a gene. This CDR3 has 12 residues. CDR3 region: CARTGQGSEAFF. CDR3 DNA: TGTGCTAGAACGGGACAGGGAAGTGAAGCTTTCTTT.

V is TRBV2 and J is TRBJ1-4; unclear D gene. The germline V gene encodes CDR1 SNHLY and CDR2 FYNNEI. Trimming removed 3 bases from V and 0 bases from J, with 11 bases in between. The CDR3 sequence is 16 residues long. In nucleotides, the CDR3 is TGTGCCAGCAGTGAGGTGATGAGAACAACTAATGAAAAACTGTTTTTT. This gives the protein CASSEVMRTTNEKLFF.

This clone was seen a single time. The genes are TRBV19 and TRBJ2-5; D gene unclear. The CDR3 is 15 amino acids. Germline assignment: CDR1 LNHDA and CDR2 SQIVND (reference sequence). The germline V and J ends were trimmed by 0 bases and 6 bases, with 14 bases remaining between them. In DNA, the CDR3 is TGTGCCAGTAGTATAGAGGCCGGGTCAGCAAAGACCCAGTACTTC. This encodes CASSIEAGSAKTQYF.

The gene calls are TRBV3-1 (or the pseudogene TRBV3-2) and TRBJ1-2, with TRBD1 matching 7 bases. The J segment lost 3 bases and the V segment lost 2 bases, leaving 3 bases of the junction unmatched. Germline CDR1 is LGHDT and CDR2 is YNNKEL (reference sequence). The CDR3 runs 14 residues. The CDR3, as DNA: TGTGCCAGCAGCCAAACCCAGGGGGACTATGGCTACACCTTC. Translation: CASSQTQGDYGYTF.

This chain connects TRBV7-8 to TRBJ1-1; 9 bases are a match to TRBD1. CDR3 length: 14 amino acids. V dropped 4 bases and J dropped 4; count of bases not matched to a gene: 4. Germline V gives CDR1 SGHVS, CDR2 FQNEAQ. In DNA, the CDR3 is TGTGCCAGCAGCTCGGACAGGGGTCCCACTGAAGCTTTCTTT. Residues: CASSSDRGPTEAFF.

The chain has TRBV6-5 and TRBJ1-2; D perhaps matches TRBD1 (6 bases). V dropped 0 bases and J dropped 8 bases, with 10 bases sitting between them. The germline V gene has CDR1 MNHEY and CDR2 SVGAGI. CDR3 length: 13 residues. CDR3 loop: CASSYSAGEGYTF. CDR3 sequence (DNA): TGTGCCAGCAGTTACTCGGCAGGGGAAGGCTACACCTTC.

V and J are TRBV2 and TRBJ1-2; 9 bases line up with TRBD1. The CDR3 extends over 14 amino acids. Germline assignment: CDR1 SNHLY and CDR2 FYNNEI. J lost 7 bases, V lost 6 bases, and 9 bases had no gene match. The CDR3 DNA follows: TGTGCCAGCAGCGCCGGGACAGGGATAATTGGCTACACCTTC. It translates to CASSAGTGIIGYTF.

The CDR3: CARSLGLVMKSSYNEQFF. The CDR3 nucleotides read TGTGCCAGAAGCTTAGGGCTAGTAATGAAAAGCTCCTACAATGAGCAGTTCTTC. The chain has TRBV7-5 and TRBJ2-1; the table names TRBD2, a call not compared with the DNA. TRBV7-5 is recorded as a pseudogene. This CDR3 is 18 amino acids long.